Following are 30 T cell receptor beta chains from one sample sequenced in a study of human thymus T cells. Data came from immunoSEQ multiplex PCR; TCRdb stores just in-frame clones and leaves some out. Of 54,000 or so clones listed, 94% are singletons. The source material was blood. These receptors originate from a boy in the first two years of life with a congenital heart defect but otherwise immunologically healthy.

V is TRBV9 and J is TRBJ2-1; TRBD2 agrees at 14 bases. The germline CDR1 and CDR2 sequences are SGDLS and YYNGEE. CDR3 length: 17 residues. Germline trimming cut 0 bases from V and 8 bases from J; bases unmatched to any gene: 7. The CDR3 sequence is CASSVAGTSGRKDEQFF. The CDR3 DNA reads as TGTGCCAGCAGCGTAGCTGGGACTAGCGGGAGAAAGGATGAGCAGTTCTTC.

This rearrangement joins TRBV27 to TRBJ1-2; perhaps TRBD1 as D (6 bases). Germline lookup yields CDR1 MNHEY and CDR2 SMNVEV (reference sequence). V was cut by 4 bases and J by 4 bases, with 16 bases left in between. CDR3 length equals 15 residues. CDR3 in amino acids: CASSSLQGPLYGYTF. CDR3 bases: TGTGCCAGCAGTTCCCTCCAGGGGCCCCTCTATGGCTACACCTTC.

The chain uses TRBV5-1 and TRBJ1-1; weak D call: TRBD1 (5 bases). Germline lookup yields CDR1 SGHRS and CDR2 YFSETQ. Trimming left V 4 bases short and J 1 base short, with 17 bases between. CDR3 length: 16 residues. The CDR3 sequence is CASSPISAGRNTEAFF. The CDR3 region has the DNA TGCGCCAGCAGCCCTATCTCCGCAGGGAGGAACACTGAAGCTTTCTTT.

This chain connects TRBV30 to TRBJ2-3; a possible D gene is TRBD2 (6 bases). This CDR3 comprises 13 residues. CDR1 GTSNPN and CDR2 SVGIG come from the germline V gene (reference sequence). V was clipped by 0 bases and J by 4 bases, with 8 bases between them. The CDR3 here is CAWSVTGADTQYF. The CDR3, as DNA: TGTGCCTGGAGTGTGACGGGGGCAGATACGCAGTATTTT.

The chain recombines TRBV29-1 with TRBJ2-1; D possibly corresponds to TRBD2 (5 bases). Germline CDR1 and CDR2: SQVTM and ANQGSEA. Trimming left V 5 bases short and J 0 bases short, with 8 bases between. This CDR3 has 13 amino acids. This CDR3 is CSVWAGSYNEQFF. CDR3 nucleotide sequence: TGCAGCGTTTGGGCGGGCTCCTACAATGAGCAGTTCTTC.

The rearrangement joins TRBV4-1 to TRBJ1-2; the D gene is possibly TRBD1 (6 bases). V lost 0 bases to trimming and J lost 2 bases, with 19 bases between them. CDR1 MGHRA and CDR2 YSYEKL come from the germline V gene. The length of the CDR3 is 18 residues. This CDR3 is CASSQEGPSYRENYGYTF. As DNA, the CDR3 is TGCGCCAGCAGCCAAGAAGGGCCATCGTACAGGGAGAACTATGGCTACACCTTC.

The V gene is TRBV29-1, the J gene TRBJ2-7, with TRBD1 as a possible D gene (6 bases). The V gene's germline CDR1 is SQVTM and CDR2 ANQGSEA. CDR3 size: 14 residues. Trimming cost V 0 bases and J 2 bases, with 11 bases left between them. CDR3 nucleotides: TGCAGCGTTGAAGAGGGGACATCCACCTACGAGCAGTACTTC. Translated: CSVEEGTSTYEQYF.

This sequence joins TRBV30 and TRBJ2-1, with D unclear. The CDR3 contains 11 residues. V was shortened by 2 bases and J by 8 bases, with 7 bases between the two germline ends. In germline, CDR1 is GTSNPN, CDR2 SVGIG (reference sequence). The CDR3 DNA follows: TGTGCCTGGAGTCCTGGACATGAGCAGTTCTTC. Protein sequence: CAWSPGHEQFF.

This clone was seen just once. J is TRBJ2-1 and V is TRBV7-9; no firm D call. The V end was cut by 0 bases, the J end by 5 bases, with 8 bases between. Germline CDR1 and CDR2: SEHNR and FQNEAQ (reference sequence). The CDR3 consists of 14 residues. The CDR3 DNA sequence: TGTGCCAGCAGCTTAGCGCTATGGAACAATGAGCAGTTCTTC. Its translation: CASSLALWNNEQFF.

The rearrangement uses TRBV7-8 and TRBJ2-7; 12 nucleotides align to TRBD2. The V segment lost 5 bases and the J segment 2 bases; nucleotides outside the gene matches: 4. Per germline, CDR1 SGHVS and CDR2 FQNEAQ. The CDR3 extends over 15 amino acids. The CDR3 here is CASSNGLAGPYEQYF. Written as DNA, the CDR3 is TGTGCCAGCAGCAATGGACTAGCGGGACCCTACGAGCAGTACTTC.

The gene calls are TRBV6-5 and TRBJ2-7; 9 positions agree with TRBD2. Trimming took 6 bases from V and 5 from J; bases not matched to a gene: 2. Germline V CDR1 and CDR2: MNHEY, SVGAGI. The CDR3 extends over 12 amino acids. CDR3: CASRPSGNEQYF. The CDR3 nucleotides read TGTGCCAGCAGGCCTAGCGGGAACGAGCAGTACTTC.

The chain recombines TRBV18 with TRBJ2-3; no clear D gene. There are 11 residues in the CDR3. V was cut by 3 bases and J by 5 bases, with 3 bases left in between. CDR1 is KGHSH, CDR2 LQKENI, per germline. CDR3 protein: CASSPKDTQYF. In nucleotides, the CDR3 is TGTGCCAGCTCACCGAAAGATACGCAGTATTTT.

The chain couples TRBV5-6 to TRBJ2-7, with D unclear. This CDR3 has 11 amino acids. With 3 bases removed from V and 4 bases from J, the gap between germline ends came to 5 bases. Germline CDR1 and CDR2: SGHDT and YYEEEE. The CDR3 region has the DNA TGTGCCAGCAGCTCAAATTACGAGCAGTACTTC. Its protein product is CASSSNYEQYF.

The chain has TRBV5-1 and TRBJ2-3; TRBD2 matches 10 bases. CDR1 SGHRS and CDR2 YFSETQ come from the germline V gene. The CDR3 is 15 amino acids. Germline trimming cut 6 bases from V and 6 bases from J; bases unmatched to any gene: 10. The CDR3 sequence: CASTARAGGPDTQYF. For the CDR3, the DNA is TGCGCCAGCACCGCCAGAGCGGGGGGGCCTGATACGCAGTATTTT.

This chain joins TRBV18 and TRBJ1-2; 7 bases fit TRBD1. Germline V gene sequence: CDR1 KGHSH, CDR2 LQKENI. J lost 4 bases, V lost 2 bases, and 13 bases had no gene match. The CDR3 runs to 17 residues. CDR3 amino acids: CASSPDMRADRSYGYTF. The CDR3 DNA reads TGTGCCAGCTCACCAGATATGAGGGCGGACAGGTCCTATGGCTACACCTTC.

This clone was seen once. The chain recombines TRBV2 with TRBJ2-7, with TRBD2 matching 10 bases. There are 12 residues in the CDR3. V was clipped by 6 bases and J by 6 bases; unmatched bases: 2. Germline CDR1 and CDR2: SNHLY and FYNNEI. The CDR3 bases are TGTGCCAGCAGGGCTAGCGGGGGCGAGCAGTACTTC. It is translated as CASRASGGEQYF.

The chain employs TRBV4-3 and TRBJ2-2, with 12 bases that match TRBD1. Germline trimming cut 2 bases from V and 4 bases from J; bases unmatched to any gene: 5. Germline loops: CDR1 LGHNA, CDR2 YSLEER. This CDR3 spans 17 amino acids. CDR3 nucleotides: TGCGCCAGCAGCCAAAGGGACAGGGGGCGCTTCACCGGGGAGCTGTTTTTT. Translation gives CASSQRDRGRFTGELFF.

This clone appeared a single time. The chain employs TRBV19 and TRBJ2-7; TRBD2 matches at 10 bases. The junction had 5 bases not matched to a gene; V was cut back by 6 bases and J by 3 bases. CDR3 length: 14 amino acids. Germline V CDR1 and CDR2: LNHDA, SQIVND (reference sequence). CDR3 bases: TGTGCCAGTAGCTCGGGACTAGCGAGCTACGAGCAGTACTTC. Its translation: CASSSGLASYEQYF. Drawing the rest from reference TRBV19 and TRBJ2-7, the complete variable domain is DGGITQSPKYLFRKEGQNVTLSCEQNLNHDAMYWYRQDPGQGLRLIYYSQIVNDFQKGDIAEGYSVSREKKESFPLTVTSAQKNPTAFYLCASSSGLASYEQYFGPGTRLTVT.

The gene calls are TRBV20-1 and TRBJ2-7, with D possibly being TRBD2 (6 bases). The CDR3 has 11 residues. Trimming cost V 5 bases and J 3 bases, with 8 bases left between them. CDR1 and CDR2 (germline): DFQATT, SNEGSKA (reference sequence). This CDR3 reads CSALGGYEQYF. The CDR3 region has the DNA TGCAGTGCTCTGGGGGGCTACGAGCAGTACTTC.

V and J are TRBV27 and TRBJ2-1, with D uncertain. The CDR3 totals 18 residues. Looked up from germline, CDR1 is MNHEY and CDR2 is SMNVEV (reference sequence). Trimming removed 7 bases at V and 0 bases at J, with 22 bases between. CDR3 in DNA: TGTGCCAGCACTTCCATACCCCAGGAACTTCGCTCCTACAATGAGCAGTTCTTC. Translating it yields CASTSIPQELRSYNEQFF.

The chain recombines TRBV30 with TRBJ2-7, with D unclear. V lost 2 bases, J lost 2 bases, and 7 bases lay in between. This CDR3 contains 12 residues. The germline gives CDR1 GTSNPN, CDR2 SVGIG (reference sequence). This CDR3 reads CAWSYTTYEQYF. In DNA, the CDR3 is TGTGCCTGGAGTTATACAACCTACGAGCAGTACTTC.

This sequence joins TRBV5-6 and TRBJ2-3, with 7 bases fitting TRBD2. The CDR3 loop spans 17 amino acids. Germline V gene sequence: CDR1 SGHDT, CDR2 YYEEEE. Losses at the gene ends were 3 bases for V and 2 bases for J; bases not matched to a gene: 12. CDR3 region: CASSYLLASGDTDTQYF. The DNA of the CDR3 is TGTGCCAGCAGCTACCTGTTGGCTAGCGGAGACACAGATACGCAGTATTTT.

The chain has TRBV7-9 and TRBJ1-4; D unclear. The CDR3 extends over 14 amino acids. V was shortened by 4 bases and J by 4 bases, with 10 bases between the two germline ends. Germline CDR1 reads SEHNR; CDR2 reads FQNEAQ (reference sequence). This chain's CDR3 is CASSSGPSNEKLFF. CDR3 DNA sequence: TGTGCCAGCAGCTCCGGGCCGAGTAATGAAAAACTGTTTTTT.

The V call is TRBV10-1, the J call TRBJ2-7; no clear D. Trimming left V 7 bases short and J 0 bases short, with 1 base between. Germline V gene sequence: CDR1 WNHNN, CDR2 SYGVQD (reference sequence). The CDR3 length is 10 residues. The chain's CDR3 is CASISYEQYF. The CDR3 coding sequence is TGCGCCAGCATCTCCTACGAGCAGTACTTC.

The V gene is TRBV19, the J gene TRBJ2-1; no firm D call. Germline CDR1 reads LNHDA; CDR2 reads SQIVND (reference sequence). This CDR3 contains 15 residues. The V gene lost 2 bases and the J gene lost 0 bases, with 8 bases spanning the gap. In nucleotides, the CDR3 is TGTGCCAGTAGTATAACATGGGGCTCCTACAATGAGCAGTTCTTC. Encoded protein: CASSITWGSYNEQFF. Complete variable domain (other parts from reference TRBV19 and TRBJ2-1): DGGITQSPKYLFRKEGQNVTLSCEQNLNHDAMYWYRQDPGQGLRLIYYSQIVNDFQKGDIAEGYSVSREKKESFPLTVTSAQKNPTAFYLCASSITWGSYNEQFFGPGTRLTVL.

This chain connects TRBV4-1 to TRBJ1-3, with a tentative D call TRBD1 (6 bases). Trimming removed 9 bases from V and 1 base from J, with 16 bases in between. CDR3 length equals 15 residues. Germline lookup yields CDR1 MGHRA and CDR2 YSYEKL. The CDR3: CARVSEGGSGNTIYF. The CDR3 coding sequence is TGCGCCAGGGTCTCTGAGGGGGGATCTGGAAACACCATATATTTT.

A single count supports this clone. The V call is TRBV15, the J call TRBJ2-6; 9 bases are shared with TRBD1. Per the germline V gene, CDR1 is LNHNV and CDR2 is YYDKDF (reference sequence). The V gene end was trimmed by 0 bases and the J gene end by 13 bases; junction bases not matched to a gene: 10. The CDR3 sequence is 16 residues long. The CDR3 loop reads CATSRDGQGPSRVLTF. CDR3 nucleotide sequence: TGTGCCACCAGCAGAGACGGACAGGGGCCCTCCCGGGTCCTGACTTTC.

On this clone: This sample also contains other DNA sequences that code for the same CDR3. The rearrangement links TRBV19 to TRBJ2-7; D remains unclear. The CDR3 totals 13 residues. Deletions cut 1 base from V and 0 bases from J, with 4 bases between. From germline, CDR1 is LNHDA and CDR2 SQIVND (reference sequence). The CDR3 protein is CASSIGGSYEQYF. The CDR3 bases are TGTGCCAGTAGTATAGGGGGCTCCTACGAGCAGTACTTC.

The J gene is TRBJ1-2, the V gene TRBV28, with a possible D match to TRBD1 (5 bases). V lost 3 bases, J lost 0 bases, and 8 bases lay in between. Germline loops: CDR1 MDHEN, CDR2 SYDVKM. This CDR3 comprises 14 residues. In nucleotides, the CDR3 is TGTGCCAGCAGTTTGGGGACTGCTAACTATGGCTACACCTTC. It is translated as CASSLGTANYGYTF.

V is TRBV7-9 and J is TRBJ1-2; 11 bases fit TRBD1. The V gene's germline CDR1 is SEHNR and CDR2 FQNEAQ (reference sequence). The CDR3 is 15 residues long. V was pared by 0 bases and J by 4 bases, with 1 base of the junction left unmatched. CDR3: CASSLAGTGGYGYTF. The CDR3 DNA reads TGTGCCAGCAGCTTAGCCGGGACAGGGGGCTATGGCTACACCTTC.